This is a list of T cell receptor beta chains from one sample in a study of T cells expressing NK-cell markers. Reprocessing the 5' RACE reads, TCRdb reports a single entry for every CDR3 protein and omits DNA. The table lists 200,000 to 300,000 distinct CDR3 sequences. Specimen: blood T cells: a sorted CD56 or NKG2C T cell subset, CD4+ or CD8+ T cells, or bulk PBMC T cells (not recorded which). All receptors come from a man younger than 35 in good health. The CDR3 runs from the conserved cysteine through the conserved F or W.

j_gene	v_gene	len	CDR3aa
TRBJ1-2	TRBV14	16	CASSQDLVRTIYGYTF
TRBJ1-4	TRBV2	14	CASSDPGFGEKLFF
TRBJ1-1	TRBV5-6	15	CASSLSPRGGTEAFF
TRBJ2-5	TRBV6-5	16	CASSSGLGHQKETQYF
TRBJ2-1	TRBV7-3	14	CASRASGDYNEQFF
TRBJ2-4	TRBV12-3/TRBV12-4	15	CASSPGRATKNIQYF
TRBJ2-1	TRBV6-1	14	CASSGAGTSVEQFF
TRBJ2-7	TRBV10-3	13	CAISPTSPNEQYF
TRBJ1-1	TRBV12-3/TRBV12-4	15	CASSSPDREGTEAFF
TRBJ2-1	TRBV5-6	14	CASSFIAGANEQFF
TRBJ1-5	TRBV20-1	15	CSARRSIGSNQPQHF
TRBJ2-1	TRBV7-9	17	CASSLMPGTGLNNEQFF
TRBJ1-5	TRBV7-2	15	CASSLVGGLGQPQHF
TRBJ1-2	TRBV10-3	14	CAISQREGSWSYTF
TRBJ2-7	TRBV10-3	13	CAISRTGVGEQYF
TRBJ2-1	TRBV9	18	CASSVGFSSASSYNEQFF
TRBJ2-5	TRBV12-3/TRBV12-4	15	CASSFSFSGGETQYF
TRBJ2-1	TRBV29-1	18	CSVGLGLAGLSSYNEQFF
TRBJ2-1	TRBV6-5	11	CASSFSGTQFF
TRBJ2-5	TRBV20-1	16	CSARPLSGSDQETQYF
TRBJ2-3	TRBV12-3/TRBV12-4	12	CASSLEPDTQYF
TRBJ2-1	TRBV3-1	14	CASSRRELDNEQFF
TRBJ2-5	TRBV20-1	16	CSARDRSGGRQETQYF
TRBJ1-6	TRBV7-8	13	CASSLVWGQSLHF
TRBJ2-6	TRBV12-3/TRBV12-4	16	CASSKTGGTGANVLTF
TRBJ2-5	TRBV15	16	CATSGVNRGLVETQYF
TRBJ2-5	TRBV7-7	13	CASSADRGETQYF
TRBJ1-4	TRBV11-2	15	CASSRRQGLDEKLFF
TRBJ2-6	TRBV28	16	CASLRQGVSGANVLTF
TRBJ2-3	TRBV7-8	15	CASSFSQIFTDTQYF
TRBJ1-3	TRBV29-1	14	CSVMAGGHGNTIYF
TRBJ1-6	TRBV7-9	15	CASSLGGTDNSPLHF
TRBJ1-1	TRBV6-5	12	CASSHRDSEAFF
TRBJ2-5	TRBV29-1	14	CSSTLAGRQETQYF
TRBJ1-1	TRBV4-3	15	CASSQVRAGRTEAFF
TRBJ2-1	TRBV7-9	17	CASSPRGLADSYNEQFF
TRBJ1-1	TRBV6-2/TRBV6-3	11	CASSYGGEAFF
TRBJ2-2	TRBV28	13	CASSLMGGGELFF
TRBJ2-1	TRBV18	18	CASSPMLAKISSYNEQFF